This T cell receptor beta chain was found in a study of T cell responses to AZD1222 COVID-19 vaccine. Study results and caveats: White British donors predominated, females outnumbered males, and clonal diversity was possibly underestimated. None of the repertoires were sampled until the peak T cell response had passed.

With regard to this clone: Its cognate antigen is unknown.

TCRdb's copy holds only in-frame clones and misses some; the assay was immunoSEQ multiplex PCR. Of roughly 35,000 clones detected, just over 85% appear once; the ten largest clones hold approximately 11%. The CDR3 runs 16 residues. Germline V gene data show CDR1 as SGHDN and CDR2 as FVKESK. With 4 bases clipped from V and 4 bases from J, the junction kept 9 bases outside the gene matches. The V call is TRBV14, the J call TRBJ2-5; the match to TRBD1 covers 10 bases. Sequences were derived from peripheral blood, sampled 28 days after the second AZD1222 dose. This sequence was found in an adult who received the AZD1222 COVID-19 vaccine. CDR3 protein: CASSLVTGGLLETQYF. The CDR3 DNA reads as TGTGCCAGCAGCCTCGTGACAGGGGGCTTACTAGAGACCCAGTACTTC.